The TCR beta chain described here comes from a study of blood T cell repertoires in COVID-19. Original processing notes: Amplification of reference gene primers provided the estimated nucleated cell counts. Generated by immunoSEQ multiplex PCR, the TCRdb table keeps only in-frame clones and is missing some. The V and J calls and clone size come from that table; D and trimming were worked out from the DNA. The sample shows 300,000 to 400,000 clones, approximately 89% of them seen only once. Sequences were obtained from peripheral blood. The TCR originated in a woman under 30 who had recovered from COVID-19.

The CDR3 DNA reads TGTGCCAGCAGCAAATCACCGGGGACAGGGTGGGATTCACCCCTCCACTTT. Translating gives CASSKSPGTGWDSPLHF. The chain employs TRBV21-1 and TRBJ1-6; whether TRBD1, the table's D call, matches the DNA was not checked. TRBV21-1 is a pseudogene locus. The CDR3 is made up of 17 amino acids.